One sample yielded the 28 T cell receptor beta chains listed below, sequenced in a study of blood T cell repertoires in COVID-19. Sequencing was performed with immunoSEQ multiplex PCR; in TCRdb, only in-frame clones are kept and a portion is missing. Among over 350,000 clones, about 85% were seen once, and the ten largest hold just under 2%. Sample: PBMCs or T cells enriched from blood (not recorded which). These receptors came from a woman aged 18-29 years with acute COVID-19.

This clone was seen only a few times. The chain recombines TRBV4-3 with TRBJ1-3, with unresolved D. V was trimmed by 0 bases and J by 6 bases, leaving 15 bases between them. Germline CDR1 is LGHNA and CDR2 is YSLEER. CDR3 size: 16 residues. This CDR3 reads CASSQDLQASINTIYF. For the CDR3, the DNA is TGCGCCAGCAGCCAAGATCTTCAAGCGTCGATAAACACCATATATTTT.

This chain joins TRBV6-4 and TRBJ1-6, with D tentatively TRBD1 (5 bases). V was trimmed by 3 bases and J by 10 bases, leaving 13 bases between them. The CDR3 length is 14 residues. The germline V gene encodes CDR1 MRHNA and CDR2 SNTAGT. The CDR3 sequence is CASSEFRGNSPLHF. DNA for the CDR3: TGTGCCAGCAGTGAATTTAGGGGTAACTCACCCCTCCACTTT.

V and J are TRBV6-4 and TRBJ1-5, with 7 bases lining up with TRBD1. V lost 2 bases to trimming and J lost 4 bases; unmatched junction nucleotides: 2. This CDR3 contains 14 residues. Germline CDR1 reads MRHNA; CDR2 reads SNTAGT. The CDR3, as DNA: TGTGCCAGCAGTGACGAGGGACAGAATCAGCCCCAGCATTTT. As protein: CASSDEGQNQPQHF.

This chain joins TRBV4-1 and TRBJ1-1, with D tentatively TRBD1 (6 bases). V was pared by 1 base and J by 4 bases, with 13 bases between. Looked up from germline, CDR1 is MGHRA and CDR2 is YSYEKL. The CDR3 totals 15 residues. CDR3 DNA sequence: TGCGCCAGCAGCCAAGGGGGGCGAGGGTTCACTGAAGCTTTCTTT. Encoded protein: CASSQGGRGFTEAFF.

The V gene is TRBV7-9, the J gene TRBJ2-7, with 9 nucleotides matching TRBD1. This CDR3 contains 14 residues. Germline V gives CDR1 SEHNR, CDR2 FQNEAQ (reference sequence). After removal of 2 bases from V and 5 bases from J, the junction contained 4 bases not matched to a gene. The CDR3 DNA reads TGTGCCAGCAGCTTAAGGACAGGGGAGGACGAGCAGTACTTC. It translates to CASSLRTGEDEQYF. Looking up the rest from reference TRBV7-9 and TRBJ2-7 gives the full variable domain: DTGVSQNPRHKITKRGQNVTFRCDPISEHNRLYWYRQTLGQGPEFLTYFQNEAQLEKSRLLSDRFSAERPKGSFSTLEIQRTEQGDSAMYLCASSLRTGEDEQYFGPGTRLTVT.

The V and J genes are TRBV6-1 and TRBJ1-1; 8 bases align to TRBD1. The CDR3 contains 14 residues. The germline V gene has CDR1 MNHNS and CDR2 SASEGT. V was pared by 2 bases and J by 5 bases, with 4 bases of the junction left unmatched. DNA of the CDR3: TGTGCCAGCAGTGAACCCCGGACAGGGACTGAAGCTTTCTTT. This gives the protein CASSEPRTGTEAFF.

This clone was counted only a few times. The chain carries TRBV27 and TRBJ2-7; TRBD1 matches at 10 bases. The germline V gene has CDR1 MNHEY and CDR2 SMNVEV (reference sequence). The CDR3 consists of 14 residues. V trimming: 2 bases; J trimming: 6 bases; junction bases outside the gene matches: 4. For the CDR3, the DNA is TGTGCCAGCAGTTTACGGACAGGGGGTTTCGAGCAGTACTTC. This translates into CASSLRTGGFEQYF.

The chain combines TRBV15 with TRBJ2-3; D is undetermined. Germline V gives CDR1 LNHNV, CDR2 YYDKDF (reference sequence). V lost 0 bases, J lost 5 bases, and 9 bases lay in between. The CDR3 length is 14 residues. The CDR3 is CATSRDASLDTQYF. CDR3 coding DNA: TGTGCCACCAGCAGAGATGCGAGTTTAGATACGCAGTATTTT.

This chain uses TRBV2 with TRBJ2-5; 12 positions match TRBD2. The V segment lost 0 bases and the J segment 0 bases; nucleotides outside the gene matches: 5. The CDR3 runs 18 residues. Germline CDR1 SNHLY, CDR2 FYNNEI. The CDR3 loop reads CASSEALAGGPDQETQYF. The CDR3 DNA reads as TGTGCCAGCAGTGAAGCCCTAGCGGGGGGGCCAGACCAAGAGACCCAGTACTTC.

The rearrangement links TRBV14 to TRBJ1-3; D is unresolved. The CDR3 totals 14 residues. V was trimmed by 9 bases and J by 0 bases, leaving 12 bases between them. Germline values: CDR1 SGHDN, CDR2 FVKESK. CDR3 sequence reads: CASKQSHSGNTIYF. CDR3 bases: TGTGCCAGTAAACAGAGTCACTCTGGAAACACCATATATTTT.

Note on this clone: The sample carries other DNA sequences with the same CDR3. The rearrangement links TRBV5-1 to TRBJ1-2, with a tentative D call TRBD1 (6 bases). The V gene's germline CDR1 is SGHRS and CDR2 YFSETQ. The CDR3 runs to 13 residues. Trimming removed 0 bases from V and 6 bases from J, with 9 bases in between. The DNA of the CDR3 is TGCGCCAGCAGCTTGGGGACAGTCGATGGCTACACCTTC. Residues: CASSLGTVDGYTF.

Of note for this clone: Other DNA sequences from this sample encode an identical CDR3 as well. The chain combines TRBV5-1 with TRBJ2-5; TRBD2 might be the D (6 bases). The V and J ends lost 0 bases and 5 bases respectively, with 11 bases between them. The CDR3 covers 14 residues. Per germline, CDR1 SGHRS and CDR2 YFSETQ. The CDR3 nucleotides are TGCGCCAGCAGCTTGGTTTCGGGGAGGGAGACCCAGTACTTC. Amino acid sequence: CASSLVSGRETQYF. The entire variable domain, with the rest obtained from reference TRBV5-1 and TRBJ2-5, is as follows: KAGVTQTPRYLIKTRGQQVTLSCSPISGHRSVSWYQQTPGQGLQFLFEYFSETQRNKGNFPGRFSGRQFSNSRSEMNVSTLELGDSALYLCASSLVSGRETQYFGPGTRLLVL.

CDR3 residues: CASWGQGHSPLHF. In nucleotides, the CDR3 is TGTGCCAGCTGGGGGCAGGGACATTCACCCCTCCACTTT. This chain joins TRBV12-3 or TRBV12-4 and TRBJ1-6, with D possibly being TRBD1 (6 bases). V was shortened by 8 bases and J by 8 bases, with 13 bases between the two germline ends. The CDR3 covers 13 residues.

The V and J genes are TRBV12-3 or TRBV12-4 and TRBJ1-2; D unclear. The CDR3 consists of 13 residues. Trimming pared 4 bases from V and 3 bases from J, leaving 9 bases between. For the CDR3, the DNA is TGTGCCAGCAGTTCCGCAGTCGACTATGGCTACACCTTC. Its protein is CASSSAVDYGYTF.

This chain joins TRBV4-1 and TRBJ2-7; 13 bases agree with TRBD2. This CDR3 region has 19 residues. From germline, CDR1 is MGHRA and CDR2 YSYEKL. Losses at the gene ends were 1 base for V and 5 bases for J; bases not matched to a gene: 14. CDR3 DNA: TGCGCCAGCAGCCAAGCCTTTTCGGGGACTAGCGGGGAAGGGGACGAGCAGTACTTC. Translated, it gives CASSQAFSGTSGEGDEQYF.

This rearrangement joins TRBV28 to TRBJ2-5; 7 nucleotides align to TRBD1. CDR1 and CDR2 from the germline V gene are MDHEN and SYDVKM. This CDR3 has 14 residues. Trimming cost V 7 bases and J 5 bases; bases outside gene matches: 10. CDR3 amino acids: CASTLKGGRETQYF. The CDR3 region has the DNA TGTGCCAGCACTCTCAAAGGGGGCAGGGAGACCCAGTACTTC.

The V gene is TRBV27, the J gene TRBJ1-2; D may be TRBD1 (5 bases). The CDR3 runs 13 residues. The germline V gene has CDR1 MNHEY and CDR2 SMNVEV (reference sequence). Deletions cut 9 bases from V and 5 bases from J, with 16 bases between. The CDR3 DNA reads as TGTGCCAGTTGTGGAGGGGCAGAGTATGGCTACACCTTC. The encoded protein is CASCGGAEYGYTF.

This chain joins TRBV5-4 and TRBJ2-1; 10 nucleotides match TRBD1. The length of the CDR3 is 15 residues. J lost 4 bases, V lost 5 bases, and 6 bases had no gene match. CDR1 is SGHNT and CDR2 is YYREEE in the germline V gene (reference sequence). This chain's CDR3 is CASRRGGQGYNEQFF. The CDR3 bases are TGTGCCAGCAGGCGAGGGGGACAGGGGTACAATGAGCAGTTCTTC.

This clone was seen a single time. The CDR3 nucleotides read TGCGCCAGCACTGCGGGGCCCGGTAATGAAAAACTGTTTTTT. As protein: CASTAGPGNEKLFF. The V gene is TRBV4-1, the J gene TRBJ1-4; a weak D match, TRBD1 (5 bases). V was shortened by 7 bases and J by 4 bases, with 13 bases between the two germline ends. Germline V lookup: CDR1 MGHRA, CDR2 YSYEKL. The CDR3 is 14 amino acids.

The chain combines TRBV27 with TRBJ2-1; 8 bases map to TRBD2. After removal of 6 bases from V and 6 bases from J, the junction contained 7 bases not matched to a gene. The CDR3 is 14 amino acids. Germline V gene data show CDR1 as MNHEY and CDR2 as SMNVEV (reference sequence). Written as DNA, the CDR3 is TGTGCCAGCAGGTTACCTAGCGGGCGCAATGAGCAGTTCTTC. Translation gives CASRLPSGRNEQFF.

This rearrangement joins TRBV5-1 to TRBJ2-7, with a possible D match to TRBD2 (6 bases). The CDR3 extends over 15 amino acids. The germline V gene has CDR1 SGHRS and CDR2 YFSETQ. V was shortened by 0 bases and J by 3 bases, with 13 bases between the two germline ends. As DNA, the CDR3 is TGCGCCAGCAGCTTGGGCCTAGCGACGCACTACGAGCAGTACTTC. Translating gives CASSLGLATHYEQYF.

The chain is built from TRBV25-1 and TRBJ1-1, with 9 bases identical to TRBD1. Germline CDR1 reads MGHDK; CDR2 reads SYGVNS. J gave up 5 bases and V 3 bases, and 7 bases lay outside the gene matches. CDR3 length equals 15 residues. CDR3 protein: CASSEGDREVTEAFF. In nucleotides, the CDR3 is TGTGCCAGCAGTGAGGGGGACAGGGAGGTTACTGAAGCTTTCTTT.

This clone has only a few counts. The rearrangement joins TRBV9 to TRBJ2-2; D ambiguous. V dropped 2 bases and J dropped 6 bases, with 2 bases sitting between them. In germline, CDR1 is SGDLS, CDR2 YYNGEE. This CDR3 comprises 11 residues. DNA for the CDR3: TGTGCCAGCAGCGTCGCCGGGGAGCTGTTTTTT. Its translation: CASSVAGELFF.

This clone was counted once. This chain connects TRBV25-1 to TRBJ2-1, with a weak D call TRBD2 (6 bases). With 8 bases removed from V and 7 bases from J, the gap between germline ends came to 18 bases. The CDR3 sequence is 14 residues long. Germline CDR1 MGHDK, CDR2 SYGVNS. The CDR3 DNA reads as TGTGCCAGCGAAACCCGACTAGGAACTAATGAGCAGTTCTTC. Translation: CASETRLGTNEQFF.

This clone came up once. V and J are TRBV28 and TRBJ2-7; D is unresolved. Germline loops: CDR1 MDHEN, CDR2 SYDVKM. CDR3 length equals 12 residues. V was clipped by 4 bases and J by 3 bases, with 7 bases between them. CDR3 residues: CASSSGLYEQYF. The CDR3 bases are TGTGCCAGCAGTTCAGGCCTCTACGAGCAGTACTTC.

The genes are TRBV3-1 (or the pseudogene TRBV3-2) and TRBJ2-5; the D is unclear. Trimming shortened V by 0 bases and J by 2 bases, and 7 bases separated the two germline ends. CDR3 size: 14 residues. CDR1 is LGHDT and CDR2 is YNNKEL in the germline V gene (reference sequence). In nucleotides, the CDR3 is TGTGCCAGCAGCCAAGAAACATTTCAAGAGACCCAGTACTTC. Translated, it gives CASSQETFQETQYF.

The chain joins TRBV7-9 to TRBJ1-1, with a weak D call TRBD1 (6 bases). Germline values: CDR1 SEHNR, CDR2 FQNEAQ (reference sequence). CDR3 length: 15 residues. The V and J ends lost 4 bases and 4 bases respectively, with 16 bases between them. The CDR3 nucleotides read TGTGCCAGCAGCTCCAACGGTAGGGGGTTCACTGAAGCTTTCTTT. As protein: CASSSNGRGFTEAFF.

The chain combines TRBV7-6 with TRBJ2-2, with TRBD1 matching over 8 bases. The length of the CDR3 is 16 residues. In germline, CDR1 is SGHVS, CDR2 FNYEAQ. The V gene end was trimmed by 5 bases and the J gene end by 3 bases; junction bases not matched to a gene: 8. The CDR3, as DNA: TGTGCCAGCAGCCCCAGACAGGGGTTGGACACCGGGGAGCTGTTTTTT. It yields the protein CASSPRQGLDTGELFF.